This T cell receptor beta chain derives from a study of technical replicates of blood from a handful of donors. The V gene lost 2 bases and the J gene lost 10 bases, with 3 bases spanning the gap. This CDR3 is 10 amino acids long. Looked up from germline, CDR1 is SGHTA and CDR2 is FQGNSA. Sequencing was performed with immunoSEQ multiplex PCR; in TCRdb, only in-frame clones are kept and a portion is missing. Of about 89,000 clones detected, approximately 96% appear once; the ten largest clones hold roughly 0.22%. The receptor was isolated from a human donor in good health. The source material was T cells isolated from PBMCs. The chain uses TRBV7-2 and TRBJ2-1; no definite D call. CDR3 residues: CASSLPEQFF. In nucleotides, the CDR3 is TGTGCCAGCAGCTTACCAGAGCAGTTCTTC.